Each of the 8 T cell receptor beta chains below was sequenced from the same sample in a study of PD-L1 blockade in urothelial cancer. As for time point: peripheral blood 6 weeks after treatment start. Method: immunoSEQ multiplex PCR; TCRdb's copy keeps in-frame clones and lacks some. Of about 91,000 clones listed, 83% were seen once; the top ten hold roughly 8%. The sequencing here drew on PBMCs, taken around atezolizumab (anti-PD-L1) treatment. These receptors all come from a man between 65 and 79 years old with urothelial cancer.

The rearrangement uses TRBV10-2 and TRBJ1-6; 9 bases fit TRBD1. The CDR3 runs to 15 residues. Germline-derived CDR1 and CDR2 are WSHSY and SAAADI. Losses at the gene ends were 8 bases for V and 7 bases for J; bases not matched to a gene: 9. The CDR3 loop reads CASAPPGQGNSPLHF. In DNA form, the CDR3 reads TGCGCCAGCGCACCCCCGGGACAGGGAAATTCACCCCTCCACTTT.

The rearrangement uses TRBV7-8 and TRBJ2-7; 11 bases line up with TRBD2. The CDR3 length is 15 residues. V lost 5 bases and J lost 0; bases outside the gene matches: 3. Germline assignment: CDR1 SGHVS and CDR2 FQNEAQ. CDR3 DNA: TGTGCCAGCAGCCTAACTAGCGGGAGCTCCTACGAGCAGTACTTC. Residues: CASSLTSGSSYEQYF.

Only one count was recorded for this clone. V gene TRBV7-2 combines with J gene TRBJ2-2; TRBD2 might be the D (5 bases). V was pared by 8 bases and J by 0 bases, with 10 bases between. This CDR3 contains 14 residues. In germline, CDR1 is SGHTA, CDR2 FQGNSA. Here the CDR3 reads CASLSSPNTGELFF. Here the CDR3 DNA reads TGTGCCAGCCTTTCTAGCCCGAACACCGGGGAGCTGTTTTTT.

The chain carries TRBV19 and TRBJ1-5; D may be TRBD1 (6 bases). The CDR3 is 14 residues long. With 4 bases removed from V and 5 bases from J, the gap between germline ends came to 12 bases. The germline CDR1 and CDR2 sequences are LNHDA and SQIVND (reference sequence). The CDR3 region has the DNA TGTGCCAGTAGTACCGTTACAGGGTATCAGCCCCAGCATTTT. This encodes CASSTVTGYQPQHF.

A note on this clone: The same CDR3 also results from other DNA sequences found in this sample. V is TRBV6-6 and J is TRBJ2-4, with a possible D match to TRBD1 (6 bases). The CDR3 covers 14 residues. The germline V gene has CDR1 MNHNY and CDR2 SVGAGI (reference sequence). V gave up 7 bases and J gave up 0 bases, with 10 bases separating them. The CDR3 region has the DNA TGTGCCAGCACACAGGGCCTAGCCAAAAACATTCAGTACTTC. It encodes CASTQGLAKNIQYF.

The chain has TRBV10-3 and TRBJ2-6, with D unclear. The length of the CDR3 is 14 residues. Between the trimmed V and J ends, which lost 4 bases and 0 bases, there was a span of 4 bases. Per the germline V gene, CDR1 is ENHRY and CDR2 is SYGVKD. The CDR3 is CAISVNSGANVLTF. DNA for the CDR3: TGTGCCATCAGTGTAAACTCTGGGGCCAACGTCCTGACTTTC.

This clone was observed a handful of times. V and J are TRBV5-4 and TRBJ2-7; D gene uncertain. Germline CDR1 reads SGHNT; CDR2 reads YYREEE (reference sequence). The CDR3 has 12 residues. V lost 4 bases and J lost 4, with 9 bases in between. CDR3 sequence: CASSQSGYEQYF. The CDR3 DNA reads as TGTGCCAGCAGCCAATCCGGGTACGAGCAGTACTTC.

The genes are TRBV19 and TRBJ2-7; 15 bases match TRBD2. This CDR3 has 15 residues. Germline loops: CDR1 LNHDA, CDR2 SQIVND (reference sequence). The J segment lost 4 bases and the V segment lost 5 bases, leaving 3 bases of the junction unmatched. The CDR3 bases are TGTGCCAGTAGTGGGACTAGCGGGAGGCTTTACGAGCAGTACTTC. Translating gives CASSGTSGRLYEQYF.